One sample yielded the 30 T cell receptor beta chains listed below, sequenced in a study of blood T cells in healthy people across ages. Alongside a J-beta primer mix, a sample-barcoded 5' primer served in a second PCR lasting about 7 to 11 cycles. A single record per CDR3 protein comes from TCRdb applying MiXCR to the 5' RACE reads. The repertoire includes about 1.1 million distinct CDR3 sequences, about two fifths of them detected once, and around 13% sits in the top ten. Sequencing input: blood. The receptors here all came from a man between 18 and 35 years old in good health.

The chain has TRBV29-1 and TRBJ1-1; 7 bases align to TRBD1. This CDR3 spans 13 amino acids. The V gene end was trimmed by 6 bases and the J gene end by 1 base; junction bases not matched to a gene: 5. Germline V gene lookup returns CDR1 SQVTM and CDR2 ANQGSEA. The DNA for the CDR3 is TGCAGCGTAAATCGGGACAGGAACACTGAAGCTTTCTTT. It specifies CSVNRDRNTEAFF.

The rearrangement joins TRBV20-1 to TRBJ1-2, with D perhaps matching TRBD1 (5 bases). This CDR3 is 13 amino acids long. Per the germline V gene, CDR1 is DFQATT and CDR2 is SNEGSKA (reference sequence). V lost 5 bases, J lost 2 bases, and 12 bases lay in between. In DNA form, the CDR3 reads TGCAGTGCTCGTCTGGGGACCAACTATGGCTACACCTTC. This encodes CSARLGTNYGYTF.

In this sample, this clonotype turned up a few times. The chain links TRBV20-1 to TRBJ1-2; TRBD1 agrees at 12 bases. Germline loops: CDR1 DFQATT, CDR2 SNEGSKA (reference sequence). With V trimmed by 0 bases and J by 6 bases, 5 bases remained unmatched. This CDR3 comprises 15 residues. The CDR3 loop reads CSARDRDRGPDGYTF. Written as DNA, the CDR3 is TGCAGTGCTAGAGACCGGGACAGGGGGCCTGATGGCTACACCTTC.

Details on this clonotype: A read error is possible here, since a much larger clone lies one base away. V gene TRBV9 combines with J gene TRBJ1-2; no clear D. Per the germline V gene, CDR1 is SGDLS and CDR2 is YYNGEE. There are 14 residues in the CDR3. The CDR3 sequence: CASSADYLNHGYTF. CDR3 sequence (DNA): TGTGCCAGCAGCGCGGACTACCTTAACCATGGCTACACCTTC.

This clonotype turned up a few times. This chain uses TRBV12-3 or TRBV12-4 with TRBJ2-7; a possible D gene is TRBD1 (5 bases). V lost 3 bases and J lost 5, with 14 bases in between. There are 14 residues in the CDR3. In DNA, the CDR3 is TGTGCCAGCAGTTTGGGGCCAGGGAACAACGAGCAGTACTTC. This translates into CASSLGPGNNEQYF.

This clonotype was picked up one time. The J gene is TRBJ1-2, the V gene TRBV14, with D hard to call. The germline V and J ends were trimmed by 0 bases and 4 bases, with 15 bases remaining between them. CDR1 and CDR2 (germline): SGHDN, FVKESK. The CDR3 runs 16 residues. The CDR3 coding sequence is TGTGCCAGCAGCCAAGATATTCTGGGGTTGGCCTATGGCTACACCTTC. Translation gives CASSQDILGLAYGYTF.

The genes are TRBV4-3 and TRBJ1-4, with 8 bases identical to TRBD1. Germline CDR1 is LGHNA and CDR2 is YSLEER. V gave up 2 bases and J gave up 10 bases; unmatched junction bases: 12. CDR3 length: 16 residues. The CDR3: CASSQWDRRSQRKLFF. CDR3 sequence (DNA): TGCGCCAGCAGCCAATGGGACAGGCGGTCCCAAAGAAAACTGTTTTTT.

This clonotype was counted only a few times. The CDR3 spells CASSSRDRQPQHF. The DNA for the CDR3 is TGTGCCAGCAGCTCCCGAGACCGTCAGCCCCAGCATTTT. The V call is TRBV6-5, the J call TRBJ1-5, with D unclear. CDR1 is MNHEY, CDR2 SVGAGI, per germline. Trimming pared 6 bases from V and 6 bases from J, leaving 12 bases between. The CDR3 extends over 13 amino acids.

The chain uses TRBV10-3 and TRBJ2-5, with D possibly being TRBD1 (6 bases). V was cut by 6 bases and J by 5 bases, with 19 bases left in between. Germline V gives CDR1 ENHRY, CDR2 SYGVKD. The CDR3 is 15 residues long. The CDR3: CAISPGAPEMETQYF. In DNA, the CDR3 is TGTGCCATCAGCCCAGGGGCCCCGGAGATGGAGACCCAGTACTTC.

This clonotype was seen a few times. The chain has TRBV12-3 or TRBV12-4 and TRBJ2-6; no clear D. This CDR3 comprises 14 residues. V was pared by 5 bases and J by 2 bases, with 7 bases between. The DNA for the CDR3 is TGTGCCAGCAGTCTATCAACTGGGGCCAACGTCCTGACTTTC. Translating it yields CASSLSTGANVLTF.

The rearrangement joins TRBV9 to TRBJ2-3; D unclear. V lost 2 bases to trimming and J lost 0 bases, with 7 bases between them. The CDR3 covers 14 residues. Germline assignment: CDR1 SGDLS and CDR2 YYNGEE. CDR3 sequence reads: CASSVGESTDTQYF. Written as DNA, the CDR3 is TGTGCCAGCAGCGTCGGCGAGAGCACAGATACGCAGTATTTT. The full variable domain, with the rest looked up from reference TRBV9 and TRBJ2-3, is DSGVTQTPKHLITATGQRVTLRCSPRSGDLSVYWYQQSLDQGLQFLIQYYNGEERAKGNILERFSAQQFPDLHSELNLSSLELGDSALYFCASSVGESTDTQYFGPGTRLTVL.

This clonotype turned up a few times. The gene calls are TRBV7-9 and TRBJ1-2, with a possible D match to TRBD1 (5 bases). The CDR3 length is 14 residues. CDR1 and CDR2 (germline): SEHNR, FQNEAQ (reference sequence). Trimming cost V 5 bases and J 5 bases, with 15 bases left between them. In DNA form, the CDR3 reads TGTGCCAGCAGCAACCAACAGGATTTATATGGCTACACCTTC. This encodes CASSNQQDLYGYTF.

The rearrangement uses TRBV7-3 and TRBJ2-2; D is unresolved. Trimming pared 2 bases from V and 1 base from J, leaving 8 bases between. This CDR3 contains 15 residues. Per germline, CDR1 SGHTA and CDR2 FQGTGA. The CDR3 loop reads CASSLGPMNTGELFF. CDR3 in DNA: TGTGCCAGCAGCTTAGGGCCTATGAACACCGGGGAGCTGTTTTTT. Full variable domain (missing parts from reference TRBV7-3 and TRBJ2-2): GAGVSQTPSNKVTEKGKYVELRCDPISGHTALYWYRQSLGQGPEFLIYFQGTGAADDSGLPNDRFFAVRPEGSVSTLKIQRTERGDSAVYLCASSLGPMNTGELFFGEGSRLTVL.

The rearrangement links TRBV12-3 or TRBV12-4 to TRBJ1-5; D is undetermined. V lost 6 bases and J 3 bases, leaving 9 bases between the germline ends. The CDR3 loop spans 13 amino acids. CDR3 bases: TGTGCCAGCAGGTATAGCCCCAATCAGCCCCAGCATTTT. Its protein is CASRYSPNQPQHF.

This clonotype was detected only a few times. The chain uses TRBV6-6 and TRBJ1-5, with D unclear. Per germline, CDR1 MNHNY and CDR2 SVGAGI (reference sequence). Between the trimmed V and J ends, which lost 0 bases and 4 bases, there was a span of 7 bases. The CDR3 length is 14 residues. Here the CDR3 DNA reads TGTGCCAGCAGTTACTCGTGGGGTAATCAGCCCCAGCATTTT. The encoded protein is CASSYSWGNQPQHF.

The chain joins TRBV2 to TRBJ1-5; a weak D match, TRBD1 (5 bases). Germline V gene data show CDR1 as SNHLY and CDR2 as FYNNEI. This CDR3 has 14 residues. Trimming stripped 6 bases from V and 0 bases from J, with 9 bases between. The CDR3 DNA reads TGTGCCAGCAGGGGGCAGGATAGCAATCAGCCCCAGCATTTT. It codes for CASRGQDSNQPQHF.

This chain uses TRBV6-5 with TRBJ2-2; 13 bases fit TRBD2. The CDR3 is 16 amino acids. CDR1 is MNHEY, CDR2 SVGAGI, per germline. J gave up 5 bases and V 6 bases, and 6 bases lay outside the gene matches. The CDR3 DNA reads TGTGCCAGCAGAAAAAAGGGACTAGCGGGAACCGGGGAGCTGTTTTTT. Translation: CASRKKGLAGTGELFF.

V and J are TRBV20-1 and TRBJ1-2; D call uncertain. Germline CDR1 DFQATT, CDR2 SNEGSKA (reference sequence). The CDR3 spans 15 residues. With 5 bases removed from V and 2 bases from J, the gap between germline ends came to 18 bases. DNA for the CDR3: TGCAGTGCTCTTGACCCCACCCTCGCGAACTATGGCTACACCTTC. Translating gives CSALDPTLANYGYTF.

The chain recombines TRBV12-3 or TRBV12-4 with TRBJ2-1; tentatively, D is TRBD1 or TRBD2 (5 bases each). The CDR3 spans 16 residues. With 6 bases removed from V and 4 bases from J, the gap between germline ends came to 19 bases. The CDR3 loop reads CASRSGPLVSYNEQFF. Here the CDR3 DNA reads TGTGCCAGCAGATCGGGACCCCTGGTCTCGTACAATGAGCAGTTCTTC.

This clonotype was detected only once. This may stem from a read error, because a much larger clone lies one nucleotide away. The V gene is TRBV6-5, the J gene TRBJ2-5; 7 bases align to TRBD1. TRBJ2-7 explains the end of the DNA better; the J call may be wrong. The CDR3 has 14 residues. The germline V gene has CDR1 MNHEY and CDR2 SVGAGI. The CDR3 nucleotides read TGTGCCAGCAGTTCCCGGGACAGACTCGGCGAGCAGTACTTC. Protein product: CASSSRDRLGEQYF.

This CDR3 reads CSAREGGLAGHKYF. CDR3 nucleotides: TGCAGTGCTAGAGAAGGCGGACTAGCGGGGCATAAGTACTTC. The chain has TRBV20-1 and TRBJ2-7, with 12 bases lining up with TRBD2. V was pared by 0 bases and J by 11 bases, with 8 bases of the junction left unmatched. The germline V gene encodes CDR1 DFQATT and CDR2 SNEGSKA (reference sequence). The CDR3 covers 14 residues.

This clonotype was seen more than once but under ten times. The chain carries TRBV20-1 and TRBJ1-1; 10 nucleotides align to TRBD1. Looked up from germline, CDR1 is DFQATT and CDR2 is SNEGSKA (reference sequence). J gave up 2 bases and V 7 bases, and 16 bases lay outside the gene matches. The CDR3 covers 17 residues. This CDR3 reads CSVIGQGVRSSNTEAFF. CDR3 nucleotides: TGCAGTGTTATCGGACAGGGGGTTAGGTCTAGTAACACTGAAGCTTTCTTT.

The V call is TRBV25-1, the J call TRBJ1-2; TRBD1 aligns across 9 bases. Germline V gene sequence: CDR1 MGHDK, CDR2 SYGVNS. Losses at the gene ends were 7 bases for V and 6 bases for J; bases not matched to a gene: 6. The CDR3 is made up of 13 amino acids. CDR3 nucleotide sequence: TGTGCCAGCAATACAGGGGGCCGGGATGGCTACACCTTC. Translated: CASNTGGRDGYTF.

This clonotype was observed a few times. The chain couples TRBV4-3 to TRBJ1-5; D remains unclear. V was shortened by 1 base and J by 5 bases, with 12 bases between the two germline ends. From germline, CDR1 is LGHNA and CDR2 YSLEER. The CDR3 is 15 amino acids. The CDR3 here is CASSQVGPGHQPQHF. For the CDR3, the DNA is TGCGCCAGCAGCCAAGTAGGTCCCGGCCATCAGCCCCAGCATTTT.

This CDR3 is CASSIVRTESSYNEQFF. DNA of the CDR3: TGTGCCAGTAGTATAGTTAGGACAGAGAGCTCCTACAATGAGCAGTTCTTC. The chain employs TRBV19 and TRBJ2-1; possibly TRBD1 for D (6 bases). CDR1 and CDR2 from the germline V gene are LNHDA and SQIVND (reference sequence). The CDR3 covers 17 residues. Between the trimmed V and J ends, which lost 1 base and 0 bases, there was a span of 13 bases.

This clonotype has at least ten counts. A read error may explain this, as a much larger clone is one base away. CDR3 residues: CSARVGTEYSPPHF. DNA of the CDR3: TGCAGTGCTAGAGTGGGGACAGAGTATTCACCCCCCCACTTT. The rearrangement links TRBV20-1 to TRBJ1-6, with TRBD1 matching over 7 bases. The CDR3 sequence is 14 residues long. Germline CDR1 is DFQATT and CDR2 is SNEGSKA (reference sequence).

This clonotype has only a few counts. The gene calls are TRBV4-3 and TRBJ2-3, with 9 bases aligning to TRBD1. CDR1 is LGHNA, CDR2 YSLEER, per germline. The V and J ends lost 0 bases and 4 bases, in that order; junction bases with no gene match: 2. The CDR3 totals 15 residues. This CDR3 reads CASSQEDRGADTQYF. The CDR3 DNA follows: TGCGCCAGCAGCCAAGAGGACAGGGGAGCAGATACGCAGTATTTT.

In its sample, this clonotype was seen a few times. CDR3 loop: CSARGYGGPNTEAFF. CDR3 DNA sequence: TGCAGCGCAAGGGGGTATGGGGGCCCGAACACTGAAGCTTTCTTT. This chain uses TRBV29-1 with TRBJ1-1; perhaps TRBD1 as D (6 bases). Per germline, CDR1 SQVTM and CDR2 ANQGSEA. CDR3 length equals 15 residues. V was trimmed by 7 bases and J by 1 base, leaving 19 bases between them.

The chain is built from TRBV9 and TRBJ1-3; D might be TRBD1 (6 bases). Germline V gene lookup returns CDR1 SGDLS and CDR2 YYNGEE. CDR3 length: 17 residues. V shed 0 bases and J shed 0 bases, with 13 bases lying between them. CDR3 amino acids: CASSVGADRFSGNTIYF. The CDR3 DNA follows: TGTGCCAGCAGCGTAGGGGCAGACAGGTTCTCTGGAAACACCATATATTTT.

Many counts were recorded for this clonotype. V usage is TRBV7-2 and J usage is TRBJ2-3, with a possible D match to TRBD1 (5 bases). The CDR3 length is 16 residues. In germline, CDR1 is SGHTA, CDR2 FQGNSA. The V end lost 5 bases, the J end lost 1 base, and 16 bases lay between the germline ends. The CDR3 bases are TGTGCCAGCAGCCCCACGACAGCGCTACGCACAGATACGCAGTATTTT. This encodes CASSPTTALRTDTQYF.